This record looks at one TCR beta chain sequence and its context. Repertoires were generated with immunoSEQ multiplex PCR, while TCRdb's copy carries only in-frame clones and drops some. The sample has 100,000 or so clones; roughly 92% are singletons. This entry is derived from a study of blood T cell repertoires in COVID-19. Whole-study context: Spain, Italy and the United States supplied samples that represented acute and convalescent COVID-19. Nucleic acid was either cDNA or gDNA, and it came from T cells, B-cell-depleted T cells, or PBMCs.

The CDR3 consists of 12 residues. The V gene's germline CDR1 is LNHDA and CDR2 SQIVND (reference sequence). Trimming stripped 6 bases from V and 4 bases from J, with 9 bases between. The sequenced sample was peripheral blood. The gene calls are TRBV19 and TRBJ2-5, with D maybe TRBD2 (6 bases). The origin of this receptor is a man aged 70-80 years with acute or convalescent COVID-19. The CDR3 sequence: CASRGTLETQYF. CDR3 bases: TGTGCCAGTAGGGGGACTTTAGAGACCCAGTACTTC.